This TCR beta chain originates from a study of cytomegalovirus exposure and HLA in healthy donors. Primers included in the PCR were 60 Vbeta and 13 Jbeta primers. The protocol was immunoSEQ multiplex PCR, while the TCRdb copy is restricted to in-frame clones and leaves out a portion. This sample has about 150,000 clones; nearly 70% occur once, and the top ten carry about 10%. For this clone: Its specificity is unknown.

This CDR3 spans 15 amino acids. Germline V gene data show CDR1 as GTSNPN and CDR2 as SVGIG (reference sequence). V trimming: 5 bases; J trimming: 6 bases; junction bases outside the gene matches: 10. Study results and caveats: For TCR beta chains, V- and J-gene trimming was later linked to a missense DCLRE1C variant. Across HLA loci, a later analysis found differing TCR association rates, with DRB1 most and HLA-C fewest. According to reports, the classifier identified cytomegalovirus status with high specificity and sensitivity. From TCR beta sequences, most subjects' HLA-A and HLA-B alleles were reportedly predicted accurately.

Specimen: PBMCs. The sequence derives from a man aged 25 to 40 in good health and CMV-seropositive. This sequence joins TRBV30 and TRBJ1-5; 10 nucleotides match TRBD1. This chain's CDR3 is CAWGTGDSRGQPQHF. The CDR3 DNA reads as TGTGCCTGGGGGACAGGGGATAGCCGTGGTCAGCCCCAGCATTTT.